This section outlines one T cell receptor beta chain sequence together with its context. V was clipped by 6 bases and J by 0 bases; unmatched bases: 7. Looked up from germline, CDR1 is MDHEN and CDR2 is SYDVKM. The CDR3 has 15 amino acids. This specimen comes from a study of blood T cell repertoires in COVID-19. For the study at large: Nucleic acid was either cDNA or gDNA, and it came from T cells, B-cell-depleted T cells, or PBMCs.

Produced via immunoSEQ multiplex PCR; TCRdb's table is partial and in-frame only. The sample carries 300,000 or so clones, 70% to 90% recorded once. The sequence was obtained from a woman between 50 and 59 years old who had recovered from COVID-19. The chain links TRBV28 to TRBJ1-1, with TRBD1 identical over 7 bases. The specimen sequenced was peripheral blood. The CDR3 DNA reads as TGTGCCAGCAGAATACCGGGACAGATGAACACTGAAGCTTTCTTT. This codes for CASRIPGQMNTEAFF.